Detailed here is one T cell receptor beta chain. Libraries were prepared by immunoSEQ multiplex PCR; TCRdb keeps only in-frame clonotypes and omits some of them. The table has about 50,000 clones, 90% to 95% seen once; the top ten hold approximately 4.3%. This sample was included in a study of control samples from healthy donors and cancer patients. V was cut by 4 bases and J by 3 bases, with 5 bases left in between. There are 12 residues in the CDR3. The specimen was blood. This TCR was recovered from a man in his thirties or forties in good health. The V call is TRBV12-3 or TRBV12-4, the J call TRBJ2-3; D is unresolved. The CDR3 region has the DNA TGTGCCAGCAGTTCCCAAACAGATACGCAGTATTTT. Translating gives CASSSQTDTQYF.